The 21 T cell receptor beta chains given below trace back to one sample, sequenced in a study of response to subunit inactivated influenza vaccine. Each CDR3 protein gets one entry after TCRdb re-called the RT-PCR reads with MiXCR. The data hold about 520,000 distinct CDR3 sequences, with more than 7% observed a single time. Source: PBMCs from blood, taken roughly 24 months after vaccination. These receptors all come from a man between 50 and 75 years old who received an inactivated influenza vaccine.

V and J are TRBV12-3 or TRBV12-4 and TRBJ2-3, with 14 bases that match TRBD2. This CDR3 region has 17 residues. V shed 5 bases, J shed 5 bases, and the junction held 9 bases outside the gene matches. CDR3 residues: CASSLGRLAGGQDTQYF. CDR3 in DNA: TGTGCCAGCAGTCTGGGTAGACTAGCGGGGGGGCAAGATACGCAGTATTTT.

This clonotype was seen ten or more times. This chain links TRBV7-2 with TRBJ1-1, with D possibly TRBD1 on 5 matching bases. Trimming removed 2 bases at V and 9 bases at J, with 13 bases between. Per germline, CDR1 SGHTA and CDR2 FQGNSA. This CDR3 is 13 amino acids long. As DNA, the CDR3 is TGTGCCAGCAGCTTAAAAGACAGTGTTCAAGCTTTCTTT. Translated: CASSLKDSVQAFF.

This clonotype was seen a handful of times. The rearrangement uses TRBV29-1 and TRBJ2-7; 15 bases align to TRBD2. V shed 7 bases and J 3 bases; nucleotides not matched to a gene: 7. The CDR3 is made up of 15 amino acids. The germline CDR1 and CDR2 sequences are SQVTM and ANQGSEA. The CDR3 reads CSASGLAGGYYEQYF. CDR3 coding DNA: TGCAGCGCCTCGGGACTAGCGGGAGGCTACTACGAGCAGTACTTC.

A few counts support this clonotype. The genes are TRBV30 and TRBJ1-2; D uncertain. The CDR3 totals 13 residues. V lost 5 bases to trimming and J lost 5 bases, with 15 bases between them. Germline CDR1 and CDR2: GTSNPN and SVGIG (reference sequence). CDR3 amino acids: CAWGPAGIYGYTF. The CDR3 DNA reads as TGTGCCTGGGGGCCCGCTGGGATTTATGGCTACACCTTC.

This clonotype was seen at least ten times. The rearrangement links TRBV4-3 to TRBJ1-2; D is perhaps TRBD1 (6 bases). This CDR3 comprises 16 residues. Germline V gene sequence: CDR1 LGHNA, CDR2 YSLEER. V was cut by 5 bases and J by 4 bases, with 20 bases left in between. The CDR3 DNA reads TGCGCCAGCAGCTCTAACCAAATACAGGGTGCCTATGGCTACACCTTC. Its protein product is CASSSNQIQGAYGYTF.

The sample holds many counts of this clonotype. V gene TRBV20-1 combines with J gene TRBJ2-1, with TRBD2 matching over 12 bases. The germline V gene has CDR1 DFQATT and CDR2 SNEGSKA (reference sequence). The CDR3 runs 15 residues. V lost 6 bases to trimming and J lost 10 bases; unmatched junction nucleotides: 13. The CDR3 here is CSARRTSGNLDEQFF. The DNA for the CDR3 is TGCAGTGCAAGAAGGACTAGCGGGAACCTGGACGAGCAGTTCTTC.

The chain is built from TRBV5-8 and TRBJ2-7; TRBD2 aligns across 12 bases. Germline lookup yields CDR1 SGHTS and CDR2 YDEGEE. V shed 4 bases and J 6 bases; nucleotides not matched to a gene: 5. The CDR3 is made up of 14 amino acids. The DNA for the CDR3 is TGTGCCAGCAGCATTCCTAGCGGGAGGGTCGAGCAGTACTTC. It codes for CASSIPSGRVEQYF.

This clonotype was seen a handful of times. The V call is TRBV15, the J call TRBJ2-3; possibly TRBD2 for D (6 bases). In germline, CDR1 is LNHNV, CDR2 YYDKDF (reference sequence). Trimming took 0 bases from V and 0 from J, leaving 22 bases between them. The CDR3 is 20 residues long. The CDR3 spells CATSRDPRAAGFGSTDTQYF. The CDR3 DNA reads TGTGCCACCAGCAGAGATCCTCGTGCTGCGGGATTTGGAAGCACAGATACGCAGTATTTT.

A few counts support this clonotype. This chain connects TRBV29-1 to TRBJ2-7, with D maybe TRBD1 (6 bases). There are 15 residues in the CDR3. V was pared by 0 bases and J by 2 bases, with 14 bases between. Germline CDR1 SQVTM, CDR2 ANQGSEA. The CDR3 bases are TGCAGCGTTGAAGATCCCGGGACATCGACCTACGAGCAGTACTTC. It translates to CSVEDPGTSTYEQYF.

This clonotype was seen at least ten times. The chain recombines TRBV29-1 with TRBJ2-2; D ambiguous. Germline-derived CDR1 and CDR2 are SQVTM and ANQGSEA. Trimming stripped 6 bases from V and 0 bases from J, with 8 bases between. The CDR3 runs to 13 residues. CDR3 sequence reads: CSVATANTGELFF. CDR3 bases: TGCAGCGTAGCAACAGCGAACACCGGGGAGCTGTTTTTT.

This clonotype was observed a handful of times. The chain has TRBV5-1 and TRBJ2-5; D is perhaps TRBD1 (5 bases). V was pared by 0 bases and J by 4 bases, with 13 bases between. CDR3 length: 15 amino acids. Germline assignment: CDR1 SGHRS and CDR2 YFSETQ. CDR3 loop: CASSLEFLRVETQYF. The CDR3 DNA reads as TGCGCCAGCAGCTTGGAATTCCTCAGGGTAGAGACCCAGTACTTC.

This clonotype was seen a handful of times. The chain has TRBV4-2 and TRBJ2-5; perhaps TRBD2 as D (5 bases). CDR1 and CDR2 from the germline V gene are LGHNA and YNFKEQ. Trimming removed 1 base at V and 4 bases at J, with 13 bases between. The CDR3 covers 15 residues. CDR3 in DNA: TGTGCCAGCAGCCAAGTAGCGCTGGCCGGAGAGACCCAGTACTTC. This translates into CASSQVALAGETQYF.

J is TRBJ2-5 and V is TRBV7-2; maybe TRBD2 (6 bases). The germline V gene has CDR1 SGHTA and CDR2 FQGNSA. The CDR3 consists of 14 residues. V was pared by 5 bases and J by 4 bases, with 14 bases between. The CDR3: CASSLWREVETQYF. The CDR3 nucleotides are TGTGCCAGCAGCCTCTGGAGGGAAGTAGAGACCCAGTACTTC.

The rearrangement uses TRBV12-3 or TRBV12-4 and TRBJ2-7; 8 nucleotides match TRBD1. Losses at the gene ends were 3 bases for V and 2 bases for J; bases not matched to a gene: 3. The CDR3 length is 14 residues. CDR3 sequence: CASSLDRETYEQYF. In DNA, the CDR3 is TGTGCCAGCAGTTTGGACAGGGAGACCTACGAGCAGTACTTC.

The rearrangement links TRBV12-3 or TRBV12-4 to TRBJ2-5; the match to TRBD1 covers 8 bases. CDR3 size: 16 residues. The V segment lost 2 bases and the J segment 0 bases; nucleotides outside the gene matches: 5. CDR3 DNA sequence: TGTGCCAGCAGTTTATGGACAGGGCTTGACCAAGAGACCCAGTACTTC. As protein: CASSLWTGLDQETQYF.

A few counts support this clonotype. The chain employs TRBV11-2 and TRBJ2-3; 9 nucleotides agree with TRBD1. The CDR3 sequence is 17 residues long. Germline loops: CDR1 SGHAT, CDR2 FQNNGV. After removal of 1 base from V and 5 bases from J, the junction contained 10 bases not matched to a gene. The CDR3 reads CASSLVGGQGMGDTQYF. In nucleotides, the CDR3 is TGTGCCAGCAGCTTAGTTGGGGGACAGGGTATGGGAGATACGCAGTATTTT.

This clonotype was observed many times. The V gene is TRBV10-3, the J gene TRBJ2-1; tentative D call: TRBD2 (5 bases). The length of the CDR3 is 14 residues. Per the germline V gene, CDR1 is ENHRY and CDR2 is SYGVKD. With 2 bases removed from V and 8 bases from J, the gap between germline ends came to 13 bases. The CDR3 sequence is CAISEGSGSDEQFF. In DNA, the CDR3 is TGTGCCATCAGTGAGGGCAGCGGCAGTGATGAGCAGTTCTTC.

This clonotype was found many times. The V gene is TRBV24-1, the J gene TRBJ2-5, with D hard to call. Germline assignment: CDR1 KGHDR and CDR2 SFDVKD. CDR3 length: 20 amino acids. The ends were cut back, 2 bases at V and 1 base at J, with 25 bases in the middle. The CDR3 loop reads CATSDSFSGRLTSFQETQYF. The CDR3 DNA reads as TGTGCCACCAGTGATTCGTTTAGTGGGCGGCTTACAAGTTTCCAAGAGACCCAGTACTTC.

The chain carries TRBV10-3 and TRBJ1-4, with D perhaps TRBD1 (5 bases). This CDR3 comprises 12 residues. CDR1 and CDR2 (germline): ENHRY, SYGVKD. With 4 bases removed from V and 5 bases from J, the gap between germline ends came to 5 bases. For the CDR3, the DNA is TGTGCCATCAGTGGACAGAATGAAAAACTGTTTTTT. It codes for CAISGQNEKLFF.

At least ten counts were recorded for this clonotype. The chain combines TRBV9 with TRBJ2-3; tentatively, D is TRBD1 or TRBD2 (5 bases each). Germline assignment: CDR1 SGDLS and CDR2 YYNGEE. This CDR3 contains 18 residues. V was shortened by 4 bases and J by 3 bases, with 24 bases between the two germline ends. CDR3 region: CASSPRDRGVFGTDTQYF. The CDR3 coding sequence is TGTGCCAGCAGCCCCCGGGATAGAGGGGTTTTCGGGACAGATACGCAGTATTTT.

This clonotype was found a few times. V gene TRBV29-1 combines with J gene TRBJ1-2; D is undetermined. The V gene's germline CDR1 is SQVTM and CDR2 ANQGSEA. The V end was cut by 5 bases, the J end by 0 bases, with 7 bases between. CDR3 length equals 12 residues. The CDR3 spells CSVTNANYGYTF. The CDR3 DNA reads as TGCAGCGTTACCAATGCTAACTATGGCTACACCTTC.